This T cell receptor beta chain originates from a study of blood T cell repertoires in COVID-19. Study summary: The study drew acute and convalescent COVID-19 samples from the United States, Italy and Spain.

Profiling relied on immunoSEQ multiplex PCR, and the TCRdb table lists in-frame clones only, not all of them. The sample includes more than 20,000 clones, 81% of them seen just once. The ends were cut back, 0 bases at V and 0 bases at J, with 8 bases in the middle. Germline V gene data show CDR1 as SGHNT and CDR2 as YYREEE (reference sequence). The CDR3 is 15 residues long. The chain uses TRBV5-4 and TRBJ2-3; D is unclear. The sample comprised peripheral blood. The sequence was collected from a man aged 50-59 years with active or convalescent COVID-19. CDR3 sequence reads: CASSLAPTSTDTQYF. DNA for the CDR3: TGTGCCAGCAGCTTGGCTCCAACTAGCACAGATACGCAGTATTTT.